The 13 T cell receptor beta chains given below trace back to one sample, sequenced in a study of T cell responses to AZD1222 COVID-19 vaccine (dated by TCRdb to about 2021). Reading the label with the study, this specimen's time point is: baseline before first vaccination. Receptors were amplified or captured by the immunoSEQ multiplex PCR assay. TCRdb carries this immuneACCESS record with in-frame sequences only. Its versions omit some clonotypes, under half of them owing to an unresolved V gene in the studies checked, with the rest unexplained. The table for this sample lists approximately 100,000 clones; approximately 90% of them were counted only once. About 7.5% of the sample is held by the ten biggest clonotypes. This specimen was peripheral blood, taken on day 0 of AZD1222 vaccination. The receptors were sampled from an adult in good health.

V gene TRBV2 combines with J gene TRBJ2-7, with TRBD1 identical over 8 bases. The CDR3 covers 14 residues. V gave up 7 bases and J gave up 2 bases; unmatched junction bases: 7. CDR1 and CDR2 (germline): SNHLY, FYNNEI. The CDR3 region is CASTVTGGPYEQYF. The CDR3, as DNA: TGTGCCAGCACGGTCACAGGGGGGCCCTACGAGCAGTACTTC.

The rearrangement uses TRBV19 and TRBJ1-6; a weak D match, TRBD1 (5 bases). CDR1 is LNHDA and CDR2 is SQIVND in the germline V gene (reference sequence). This CDR3 region has 15 residues. Trimming left V 9 bases short and J 0 bases short, with 12 bases between. CDR3 in DNA: TGTGCCAGAGGGGTGAGGAGCTCCTATAATTCACCCCTCCACTTT. This encodes CARGVRSSYNSPLHF. The full variable domain, in which reference TRBV19 and TRBJ1-6 provide the parts outside the CDR3, is DGGITQSPKYLFRKEGQNVTLSCEQNLNHDAMYWYRQDPGQGLRLIYYSQIVNDFQKGDIAEGYSVSREKKESFPLTVTSAQKNPTAFYLCARGVRSSYNSPLHFGNGTRLTVT.

The chain carries TRBV3-1 (or the pseudogene TRBV3-2) and TRBJ1-2, with 8 nucleotides matching TRBD1. Losses at the gene ends were 4 bases for V and 5 bases for J; bases not matched to a gene: 6. This CDR3 contains 14 residues. The germline V gene encodes CDR1 LGHDT and CDR2 YNNKEL (reference sequence). The CDR3 bases are TGTGCCAGCAGCCCAGGGGGCGGGACATATGGCTACACCTTC. It specifies CASSPGGGTYGYTF.

This chain joins TRBV19 and TRBJ1-5; D gene ambiguous. Germline assignment: CDR1 LNHDA and CDR2 SQIVND (reference sequence). The length of the CDR3 is 15 residues. The V end was cut by 3 bases, the J end by 0 bases, with 9 bases between. This CDR3 is CASSISGNSNQPQHF. Here the CDR3 DNA reads TGTGCCAGTAGTATCTCCGGGAATAGCAATCAGCCCCAGCATTTT. The complete variable domain, with remaining parts taken from reference TRBV19 and TRBJ1-5, reads DGGITQSPKYLFRKEGQNVTLSCEQNLNHDAMYWYRQDPGQGLRLIYYSQIVNDFQKGDIAEGYSVSREKKESFPLTVTSAQKNPTAFYLCASSISGNSNQPQHFGDGTRLSIL.

The rearrangement joins TRBV6-5 to TRBJ1-2; D gene uncertain. Trimming shortened V by 2 bases and J by 3 bases, and 16 bases separated the two germline ends. CDR1 and CDR2 (germline): MNHEY, SVGAGI. The CDR3 totals 16 residues. CDR3 sequence reads: CASSYGIGPLDYGYTF. The CDR3, as DNA: TGTGCCAGCAGTTACGGTATTGGGCCATTGGACTATGGCTACACCTTC.

The chain couples TRBV20-1 to TRBJ1-1; D remains unclear. The CDR3 sequence is 13 residues long. With 3 bases removed from V and 0 bases from J, the gap between germline ends came to 8 bases. The germline V gene encodes CDR1 DFQATT and CDR2 SNEGSKA (reference sequence). DNA of the CDR3: TGCAGTGCTAGTGGGTACATGAACACTGAAGCTTTCTTT. Protein sequence: CSASGYMNTEAFF.

V is TRBV25-1 and J is TRBJ1-4; possibly TRBD1 for D (5 bases). The V end was cut by 8 bases, the J end by 10 bases, with 11 bases between. The V gene's germline CDR1 is MGHDK and CDR2 SYGVNS. This CDR3 contains 11 residues. The chain's CDR3 is CASSDSAKLFF. The CDR3 bases are TGTGCCAGCTCTGACAGTGCAAAACTGTTTTTT. The complete variable domain, with remaining parts taken from reference TRBV25-1 and TRBJ1-4, reads EADIYQTPRYLVIGTGKKITLECSQTMGHDKMYWYQQDPGMELHLIHYSYGVNSTEKGDLSSESTVSRIRTEHFPLTLESARPSHTSQYLCASSDSAKLFFGSGTQLSVL.

V usage is TRBV21-1 and J usage is TRBJ1-1. TRBV21-1 is termed a pseudogene. The CDR3 covers 14 residues. The CDR3 DNA is TGTGCCAGCAGCCCAAACCCGAACCTCACTGAAGCTTTCTTT. Translated: CASSPNPNLTEAFF.

CDR3 sequence (DNA): TGTGCCACCGGACAGGGGGCTTGGAACACTGAAGCTTTCTTT. Its protein product is CATGQGAWNTEAFF. The chain joins TRBV19 to TRBJ1-1, with 11 positions matching TRBD1. This CDR3 contains 14 residues. Trimming cost V 10 bases and J 1 base; bases outside gene matches: 5. Germline CDR1 reads LNHDA; CDR2 reads SQIVND (reference sequence).

The gene calls are TRBV9 and TRBJ1-2; tentative D call: TRBD1 (6 bases). Germline-derived CDR1 and CDR2 are SGDLS and YYNGEE. The length of the CDR3 is 15 residues. Deletions cut 7 bases from V and 6 bases from J, with 22 bases between. The CDR3 bases are TGTGCCAGCTCGCGGAGGGGGGCCCATGATGATGGCTACACCTTC. Protein product: CASSRRGAHDDGYTF.

The chain employs TRBV6-4 and TRBJ2-3; 9 bases are shared with TRBD2. J was trimmed by 5 bases and V by 4 bases; bases with no gene match: 7. The CDR3 covers 15 residues. Per germline, CDR1 MRHNA and CDR2 SNTAGT. CDR3 region: CASSASSSGIDTQYF. CDR3 nucleotides: TGTGCCAGCAGTGCCTCCTCTAGCGGGATAGATACGCAGTATTTT.

This clone has only one observation. V is TRBV27 and J is TRBJ2-5; the match to TRBD2 covers 12 bases. The junction had 6 bases not matched to a gene; V was cut back by 4 bases and J by 3 bases. The CDR3 has 16 residues. Germline values: CDR1 MNHEY, CDR2 SMNVEV (reference sequence). The CDR3 is CASSSTSGGRKETQYF. The CDR3 DNA reads TGTGCCAGCAGTTCGACTAGCGGGGGCCGGAAAGAGACCCAGTACTTC.

V usage is TRBV19 and J usage is TRBJ2-5; D is perhaps TRBD1 or TRBD2 (5 bases each). The V end was cut by 3 bases, the J end by 7 bases, with 24 bases between. This CDR3 region has 17 residues. The V gene's germline CDR1 is LNHDA and CDR2 SQIVND (reference sequence). The CDR3: CASSIIYPGTVVGTQYF. The CDR3 nucleotides are TGTGCCAGTAGTATTATCTATCCCGGGACGGTAGTCGGGACCCAGTACTTC.